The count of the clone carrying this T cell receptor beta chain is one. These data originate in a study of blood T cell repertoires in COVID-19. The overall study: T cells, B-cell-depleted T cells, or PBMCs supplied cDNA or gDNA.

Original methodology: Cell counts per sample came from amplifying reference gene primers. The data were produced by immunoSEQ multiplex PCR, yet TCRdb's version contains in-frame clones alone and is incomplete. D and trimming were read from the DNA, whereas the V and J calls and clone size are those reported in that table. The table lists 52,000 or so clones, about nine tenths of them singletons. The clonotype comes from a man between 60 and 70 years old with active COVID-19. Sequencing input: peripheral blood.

The CDR3 DNA is TGCGCCAGCAGCTCAATTCCGGGACAGGAGTTCCAAGAGACCCAGTACTTC. It translates to CASSSIPGQEFQETQYF. The V call is TRBV5-1, the J call TRBJ2-5; 8 nucleotides match TRBD1. Germline CDR1 SGHRS, CDR2 YFSETQ. Trimming removed 3 bases from V and 1 base from J; junction bases left unmatched: 11. The CDR3 runs 17 residues.